The rows below give T cell receptor beta chains drawn from one sample of a study of shared clonotypes between healthy human individuals. Measured with immunoSEQ multiplex PCR; TCRdb has only the in-frame clones, and not every one. In the table there are some 650,000 clones, 97% of which are singletons. The material sequenced was naive CD4+ T cells sorted from blood. The origin of the receptors is a woman between 25 and 40 years old in good health. Both conserved end residues are part of each CDR3. The order of the fields is clone size, D gene, V gene, J gene, CDR3 DNA, CDR3 protein. A D gene is named only where the DNA matches it firmly. Part of the rows lack a size; the others show once, few, many or a class for expanded clones.

size: -; D: TRBD2; V: TRBV4-1; J: TRBJ2-1; DNA: TGCGCCAGCAGGAGACTAGCGGGAGGACACAATGAGCAGTTCTTC; CDR3: CASRRLAGGHNEQFF
size: -; D: -; V: TRBV29-1; J: TRBJ1-4; DNA: TGCAGCGTTGCTGGAACCGGTGAAAAACTGTTTTTT; CDR3: CSVAGTGEKLFF
size: -; D: -; V: TRBV2; J: TRBJ1-2; DNA: TGTGCCAGCAGACCCAACGCTAACTATGGCTACACCTTC; CDR3: CASRPNANYGYTF
size: -; D: -; V: TRBV18; J: TRBJ1-5; DNA: TGTGCCAGCTCACCAGGGGCAAGAAACAGGGAAAATCAGCCCCAGCATTTT; CDR3: CASSPGARNRENQPQHF
size: -; D: -; V: TRBV7-9; J: TRBJ1-2; DNA: TGTGCCAGCAGCTTAGAAGGATATGGCTACACCTTC; CDR3: CASSLEGYGYTF
size: -; D: -; V: TRBV6-5; J: TRBJ2-7; DNA: TGTGCCAGCAGAGACACCTTAGGCCACGAGCAGTACTTC; CDR3: CASRDTLGHEQYF
size: -; D: -; V: TRBV29-1; J: TRBJ1-6; DNA: TGCAGCGTAGAACGGGCCCTCCACTTT; CDR3: CSVERALHF
size: -; D: -; V: TRBV2; J: TRBJ2-7; DNA: TGTGCCAGCAGTGGACAGACCTACGAGCAGTACTTC; CDR3: CASSGQTYEQYF
size: -; D: -; V: TRBV7-8; J: TRBJ1-5; DNA: TGTGCCAGCAGCGCCGAGGGGCAGGGGAGTCAGCCCCAGCATTTT; CDR3: CASSAEGQGSQPQHF
size: -; D: -; V: TRBV11-3; J: TRBJ2-1; DNA: TGTGCCAGCAGCTTGGGACACCGCTACAATGAGCAGTTCTTC; CDR3: CASSLGHRYNEQFF
size: -; D: -; V: TRBV6-6; J: TRBJ1-1; DNA: TGTGCCAGCAAGAGCCTAGAGGAGCGCGACACTGAAGCTTTCTTT; CDR3: CASKSLEERDTEAFF
size: -; D: TRBD2; V: TRBV28; J: TRBJ2-3; DNA: TGTGCCAGCAGTATACTAAAGACTAGCGGGAGGGCCCTAGATACGCAGTATTTT; CDR3: CASSILKTSGRALDTQYF
size: -; D: -; V: TRBV7-8; J: TRBJ1-1; DNA: TGTGCCAGCAGCTTATTATGGGGAGGGGTCCGTGTGAACACTGAAGCTTTCTTT; CDR3: CASSLLWGGVRVNTEAFF
size: -; D: -; V: TRBV5-1; J: TRBJ2-2; DNA: TGCGCCAGCAGCCGGGGGGCTGACAGTAGGGCCGGGGAGCTGTTTTTT; CDR3: CASSRGADSRAGELFF
size: -; D: -; V: TRBV7-8; J: TRBJ2-5; DNA: TGTGCCAGCAGCTTCTACCCAAGGGGAGGCGAGACCCAGTACTTC; CDR3: CASSFYPRGGETQYF
size: -; D: TRBD1; V: TRBV19; J: TRBJ1-1; DNA: TGTGCCAGTAGGGGACAGGGAGACACTGAAGCTTTCTTT; CDR3: CASRGQGDTEAFF
size: -; D: -; V: TRBV19; J: TRBJ2-1; DNA: TGTGCCAGTAGTCCGGGACTCAACAATGAGCAGTTCTTC; CDR3: CASSPGLNNEQFF
size: -; D: -; V: TRBV19; J: TRBJ1-3; DNA: TGTGCCAGTAGTGTGTTTCACAGGTCCAACTCTGGAAACACCATATATTTT; CDR3: CASSVFHRSNSGNTIYF
size: -; D: TRBD1; V: TRBV5-1; J: TRBJ2-6; DNA: TGCGCCAGCAGCTTGAAAGGGGGCTCAGAGGGGGCCAACGTCCTGACTTTC; CDR3: CASSLKGGSEGANVLTF
size: -; D: -; V: TRBV4-1; J: TRBJ1-2; DNA: TGCGCCAGCAGCCAAGTTAGCAAAGCTAACTATGGCTACACCTTC; CDR3: CASSQVSKANYGYTF
size: -; D: -; V: TRBV6-1; J: TRBJ1-2; DNA: TGTGCCAGTCAGTCGGTCCGGGCTAACTATGGCTACACCTTC; CDR3: CASQSVRANYGYTF
size: few; D: -; V: TRBV25-1; J: TRBJ1-3; DNA: TGTGCCAGCAGTGAAAGGAGTTCGCGAAACACCATATATTTT; CDR3: CASSERSSRNTIYF
size: -; D: -; V: TRBV11-2; J: TRBJ2-6; DNA: TGTGCCAGCAGCTGGAGGGACAGCCGGAGCTCTGGGGCCAACGTCCTGACTTTC; CDR3: CASSWRDSRSSGANVLTF
size: -; D: TRBD2; V: TRBV28; J: TRBJ2-7; DNA: TGTGCCAGCAGTTTGGCAGCCTCGGGGGGCTACGAGCAGTACTTC; CDR3: CASSLAASGGYEQYF
size: -; D: -; V: TRBV28; J: TRBJ1-5; DNA: TGTGCCAGCAGTTTAAACAGAAATAGCAATCAGCCCCAGCATTTT; CDR3: CASSLNRNSNQPQHF
size: once; D: -; V: TRBV11-3; J: TRBJ2-2; DNA: TGTGCCAGCAGCCCAAGCGGGCAGAACACCGGGGAGCTGTTTTTT; CDR3: CASSPSGQNTGELFF
size: -; D: TRBD2; V: TRBV11-2; J: TRBJ2-3; DNA: TGTGCCAGCAGCTTAGATTGGGCGGGAGGGTCGACAGATACGCAGTATTTT; CDR3: CASSLDWAGGSTDTQYF
size: once; D: -; V: TRBV11-3; J: TRBJ2-1; DNA: TGTGCCAGCAGCTTAGAGGGCGGGATAAGCAATGAGCAGTTCTTC; CDR3: CASSLEGGISNEQFF
size: -; D: -; V: TRBV19; J: TRBJ2-7; DNA: TGTGCCAGTAGAGGGACAAATAAGGTCTGCGAGCAGTACTTC; CDR3: CASRGTNKVCEQYF
size: -; D: TRBD2; V: TRBV7-9; J: TRBJ2-6; DNA: TGTGCCAGCAGCTTACTGACTAGCGGGAGCTCTGGGGCCAACGTCCTGACTTTC; CDR3: CASSLLTSGSSGANVLTF
size: -; D: -; V: TRBV10-2; J: TRBJ1-5; DNA: TGCGCCAGCAGTGAGAGCTCAGGGGTAACTCAGCCCCAGCATTTT; CDR3: CASSESSGVTQPQHF
size: -; D: TRBD1; V: TRBV5-1; J: TRBJ1-2; DNA: TGCGCCAGCAGTCCAGGCCAGACAGGGGCTGGCTACACCTTC; CDR3: CASSPGQTGAGYTF
size: -; D: TRBD2; V: TRBV11-2; J: TRBJ2-3; DNA: TGTGCCAGCAGTAAAGGGGGACTAGCGGACACAGATACGCAGTATTTT; CDR3: CASSKGGLADTDTQYF
size: -; D: -; V: TRBV6-1; J: TRBJ2-2; DNA: TGTGCCAGCGTCCAGGGAAGGAACACCGGGGAGCTGTTTTTT; CDR3: CASVQGRNTGELFF
size: -; D: -; V: TRBV15; J: TRBJ2-1; DNA: TGTGCCACCAGCACCGGGACGGTGGGCTACAATGAGCAGTTCTTC; CDR3: CATSTGTVGYNEQFF
size: once; D: -; V: TRBV19; J: TRBJ1-5; DNA: TGTGCCAGTAGTCCCTCAGCGTCCAGAAGATTCTATAGCAATCAGCCCCAGCATTTT; CDR3: CASSPSASRRFYSNQPQHF
size: -; D: TRBD1; V: TRBV5-1; J: TRBJ2-3; DNA: TGCGCCAGCAGCTTGGCCAAGGGGACAGTTTCAGATACGCAGTATTTT; CDR3: CASSLAKGTVSDTQYF
size: once; D: TRBD1; V: TRBV5-1; J: TRBJ2-3; DNA: TGCGCCAGCACTCCTCAGGGGGAGTGGAGTACGCAGTATTTT; CDR3: CASTPQGEWSTQYF
size: -; D: -; V: TRBV2; J: TRBJ2-7; DNA: TGTGCCAGCTGGGAAGGTTCCGGCGAGCAGTACTTC; CDR3: CASWEGSGEQYF